This TCR beta chain is from a study of blood T cell repertoires in COVID-19. Some clones are missing from TCRdb's copy, which holds only in-frame ones; the method was immunoSEQ multiplex PCR. The data show roughly 250,000 clones, with approximately 85% seen just once and over 3.5% held by the top ten. The length of the CDR3 is 15 residues. Per the germline V gene, CDR1 is MNHEY and CDR2 is SMNVEV (reference sequence). V was pared by 3 bases and J by 13 bases, with 14 bases of the junction left unmatched. The sequence was obtained from a woman in her 70s with acute or convalescent COVID-19. Sequenced sample: peripheral blood. This rearrangement joins TRBV27 to TRBJ2-2; 7 bases map to TRBD2. Here the CDR3 reads CASSFRGDLNSGLFF. The CDR3 DNA reads TGTGCCAGCAGTTTCCGGGGGGACCTCAACTCGGGGCTGTTTTTT.